The table lists the clone carrying this TCR beta chain with a count of one. Sequencing used immunoSEQ multiplex PCR; TCRdb keeps in-frame clones, though not all of them. The sample has over 100,000 clones; roughly 75% are singletons. The data are from a study of blood T cell repertoires in COVID-19. Overall study context: T cells, B-cell-depleted T cells, or PBMCs supplied cDNA or gDNA.

Trimming pared 5 bases from V and 3 bases from J, leaving 8 bases between. This CDR3 has 13 residues. The germline V gene has CDR1 WNHNN and CDR2 SYGVQD (reference sequence). This clonotype was obtained from a man aged 55 to 70 with active or convalescent COVID-19. V and J are TRBV10-1 and TRBJ2-1; no definite D call. Sequenced input: peripheral blood. This CDR3 reads CASSPPLYNEQFF. As DNA, the CDR3 is TGCGCCAGCAGTCCCCCCCTCTACAATGAGCAGTTCTTC.